Below, one T cell receptor beta chain is given with its context. Its antigen target is currently unknown. There are no base qualities to consult, and no much larger clone falls within one base. TCRbeta CDR3 regions were amplified from genomic DNA by means of the immunoSEQ Assay, a bias-controlled multiplex PCR. The paper's processing steps were these. The number of nucleated cells in each sample was estimated from the amplification of reference gene primers within the assay. Sequence reads were collapsed and filtered to measure the absolute abundance of every unique TCRbeta CDR3 rearrangement. For each sample, productive Simpson clonality was calculated as the square root of Simpson's diversity index across productive rearrangements. TCRdb stores this immuneACCESS table with in-frame sequences only. Part of the clones is absent; in the studies checked, under half of the shortfall reflects unresolved V genes, and no reason is known for the rest. V and J calls and clone size are those listed in that table; D and trimming were worked out from the DNA. In all, the sample holds some 120,000 clones, and around four fifths of those were seen once. 2% to 2.5% of the sample belongs to the ten largest clones.

The data stem from a study of blood T cell repertoires in COVID-19 (dated by TCRdb to 2018 to 2020). General notes on the study: Samples from collaborators originated in the United States, Italy and Spain and spanned both the acute and convalescent phases of COVID-19. The prospective study material was composed of cDNA or gDNA derived from T cells, B-cell-depleted T cells, or PBMCs. Subjects who had been exposed to COVID-19, were actively infected with it, or had recovered from it provided the deeply sampled blood TCRbeta repertoires that made up the dataset. The repertoires were released in a freely available public database meant as a resource for research on the immune response to SARS-CoV-2. The samples were drawn from the first 160 participants of the ongoing ImmuneRACE study and from over 950 subjects provided by 6 global collaborators. The sample metadata nearly always contained a de-identified subject ID, COVID-19 status, age in years and sex. HLA class I and class II types, where available, came from metadata supplied by the sample provider rather than from assay-based typing. The paper as a whole reports these results and caveats: How much clinical and demographic metadata was included differed by source and by participant, and the metadata was provided uncurated.

Whole blood was collected in K2EDTA tubes by collaborating institutions according to the institutions' own protocols. For TCRbeta analysis, collaborator samples were shipped as frozen whole blood, as isolated PBMCs, or as DNA extracted from either sample type. Counted from cysteine to phenylalanine, this CDR3 has 13 amino acids. Only the CDR3 region is kept as DNA, spanning 39 bases read in frame from base 1. V ends up 0 bases short and J 13 bases short, with an unmatched junction base count of 6. CDR1 and CDR2 were assigned from the germline V gene as MNHEY and SVGEGT. Source material: peripheral blood. The rearrangement joined TRBV6-2 or TRBV6-3 to TRBJ2-7, and 10 bases in between align with TRBD1. The TCR was taken from a man younger than 40 with acute or convalescent COVID-19. The CDR3: CASSYSTGTGEYF. Here is the DNA: TGTGCCAGCAGTTACTCGACGGGGACAGGGGAATACTTC.